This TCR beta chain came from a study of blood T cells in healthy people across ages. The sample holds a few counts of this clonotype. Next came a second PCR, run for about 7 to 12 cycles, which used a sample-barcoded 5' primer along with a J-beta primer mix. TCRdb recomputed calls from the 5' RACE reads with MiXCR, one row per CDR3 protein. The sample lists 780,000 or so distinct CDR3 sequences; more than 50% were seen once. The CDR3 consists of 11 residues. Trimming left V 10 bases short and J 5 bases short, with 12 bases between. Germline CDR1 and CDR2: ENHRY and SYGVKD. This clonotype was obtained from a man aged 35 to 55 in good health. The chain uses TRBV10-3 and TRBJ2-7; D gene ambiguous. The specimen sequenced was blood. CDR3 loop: CATSWRDEQYF. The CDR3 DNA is TGTGCCACCTCCTGGCGTGACGAGCAGTACTTC.